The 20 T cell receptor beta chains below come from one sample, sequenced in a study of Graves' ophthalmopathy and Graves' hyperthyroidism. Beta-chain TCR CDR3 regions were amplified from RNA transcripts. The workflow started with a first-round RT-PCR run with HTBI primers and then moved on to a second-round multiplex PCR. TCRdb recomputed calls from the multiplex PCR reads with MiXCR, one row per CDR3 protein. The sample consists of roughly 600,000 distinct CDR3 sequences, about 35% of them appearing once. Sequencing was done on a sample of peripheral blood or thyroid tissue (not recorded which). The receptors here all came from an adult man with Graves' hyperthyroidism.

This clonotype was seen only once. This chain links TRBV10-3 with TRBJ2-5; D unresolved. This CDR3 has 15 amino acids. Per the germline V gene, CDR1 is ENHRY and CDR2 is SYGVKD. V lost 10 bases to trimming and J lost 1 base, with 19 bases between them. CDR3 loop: CASSPPEGIQETQYF. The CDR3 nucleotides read TGTGCCAGCTCACCACCTGAAGGGATCCAAGAGACCCAGTACTTC.

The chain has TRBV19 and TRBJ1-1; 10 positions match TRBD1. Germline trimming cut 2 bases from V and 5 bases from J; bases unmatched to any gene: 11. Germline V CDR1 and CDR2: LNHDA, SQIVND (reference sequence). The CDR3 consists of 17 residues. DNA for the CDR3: TGTGCCAGTAGTATACCTCGGGGGACAGGGGTAGGAACTGAAGCTTTCTTT. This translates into CASSIPRGTGVGTEAFF.

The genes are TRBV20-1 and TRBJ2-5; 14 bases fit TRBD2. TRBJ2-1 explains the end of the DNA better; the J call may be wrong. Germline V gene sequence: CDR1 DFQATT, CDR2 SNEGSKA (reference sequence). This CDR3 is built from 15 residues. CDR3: CSARGTSGSLSEQFF. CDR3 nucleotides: TGCAGTGCTAGGGGGACTAGCGGGAGTTTGAGTGAGCAGTTCTTC.

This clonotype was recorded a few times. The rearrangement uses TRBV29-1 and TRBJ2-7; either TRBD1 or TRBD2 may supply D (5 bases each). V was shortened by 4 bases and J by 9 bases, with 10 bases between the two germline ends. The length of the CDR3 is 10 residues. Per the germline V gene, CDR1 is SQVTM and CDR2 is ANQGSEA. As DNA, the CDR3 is TGCAGCGTTGGGGGGATTGGGCAGTACTTC. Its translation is CSVGGIGQYF.

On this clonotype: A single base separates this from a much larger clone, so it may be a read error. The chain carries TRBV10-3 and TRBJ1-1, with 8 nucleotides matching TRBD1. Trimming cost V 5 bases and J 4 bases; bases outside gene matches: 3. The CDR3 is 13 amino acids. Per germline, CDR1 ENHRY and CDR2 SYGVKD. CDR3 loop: CAISPGQGTEAFF. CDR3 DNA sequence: TGTGCCATCAGTCCCGGACAGGGCACTGAAGCTTTCTTT.

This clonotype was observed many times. CDR3 sequence reads: CASSFPAGGSLSGANVLTF. In nucleotides, the CDR3 is TGTGCCAGCAGCTTCCCTGCGGGGGGCTCCCTCTCTGGGGCCAACGTCCTGACTTTC. The rearrangement uses TRBV7-6 and TRBJ2-6, with 8 positions matching TRBD2. CDR3 size: 19 residues. Germline V gene sequence: CDR1 SGHVS, CDR2 FNYEAQ. J gave up 0 bases and V 3 bases, and 10 bases lay outside the gene matches.

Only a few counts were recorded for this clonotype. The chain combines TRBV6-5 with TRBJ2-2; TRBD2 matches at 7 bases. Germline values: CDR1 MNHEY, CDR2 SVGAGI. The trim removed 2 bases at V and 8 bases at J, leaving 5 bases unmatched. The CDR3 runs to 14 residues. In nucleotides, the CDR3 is TGTGCCAGCAGTTACGGCGGGGGAAGAGGGGAGCTGTTTTTT. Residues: CASSYGGGRGELFF.

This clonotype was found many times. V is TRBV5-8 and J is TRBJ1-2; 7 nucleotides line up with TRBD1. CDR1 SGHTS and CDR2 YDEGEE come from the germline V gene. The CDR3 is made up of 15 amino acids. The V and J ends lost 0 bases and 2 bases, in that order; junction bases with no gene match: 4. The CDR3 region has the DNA TGTGCCAGCAGCTTGGACGGACAGGCAAACTATGGCTACACCTTC. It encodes CASSLDGQANYGYTF.

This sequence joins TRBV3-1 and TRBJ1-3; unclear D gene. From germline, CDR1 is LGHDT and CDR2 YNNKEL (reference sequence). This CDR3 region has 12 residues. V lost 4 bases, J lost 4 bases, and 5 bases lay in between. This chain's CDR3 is CASSRWGNTIYF. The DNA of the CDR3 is TGTGCCAGCAGCCGATGGGGAAACACCATATATTTT.

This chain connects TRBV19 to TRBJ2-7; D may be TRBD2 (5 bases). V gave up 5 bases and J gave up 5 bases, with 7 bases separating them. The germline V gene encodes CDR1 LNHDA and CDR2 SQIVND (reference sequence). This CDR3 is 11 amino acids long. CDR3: CASSWRDEQYF. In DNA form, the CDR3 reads TGTGCCAGTAGTTGGCGGGACGAGCAGTACTTC.

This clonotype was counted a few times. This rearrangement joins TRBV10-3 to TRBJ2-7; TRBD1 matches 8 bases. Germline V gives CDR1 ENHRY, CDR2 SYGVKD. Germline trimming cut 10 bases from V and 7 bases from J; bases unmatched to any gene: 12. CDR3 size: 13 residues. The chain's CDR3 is CATWTGPYNEQYF. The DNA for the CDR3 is TGTGCCACCTGGACAGGGCCTTACAATGAGCAGTACTTC.

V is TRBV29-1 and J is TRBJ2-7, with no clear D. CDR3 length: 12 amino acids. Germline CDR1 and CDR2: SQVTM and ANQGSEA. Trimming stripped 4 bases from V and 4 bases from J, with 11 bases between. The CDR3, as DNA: TGCAGCGTTGTCGGGTTGGGTTACGAGCAGTACTTC. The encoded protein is CSVVGLGYEQYF.

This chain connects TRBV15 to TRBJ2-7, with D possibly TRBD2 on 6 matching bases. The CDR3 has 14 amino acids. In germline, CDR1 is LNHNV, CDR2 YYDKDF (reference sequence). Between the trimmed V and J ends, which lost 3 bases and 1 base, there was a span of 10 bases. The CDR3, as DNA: TGTGCCACCAGCAGTCCCGGGGGATCCTACGAGCAGTACTTC. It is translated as CATSSPGGSYEQYF.

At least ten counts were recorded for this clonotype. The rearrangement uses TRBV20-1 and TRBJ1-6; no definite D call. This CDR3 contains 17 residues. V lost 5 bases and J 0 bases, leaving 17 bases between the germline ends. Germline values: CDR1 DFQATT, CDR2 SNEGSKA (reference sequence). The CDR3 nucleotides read TGCAGTGCTCCAAGAGTGGTAGGGAGCTCCTATAATTCACCCCTCCACTTT. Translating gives CSAPRVVGSSYNSPLHF.

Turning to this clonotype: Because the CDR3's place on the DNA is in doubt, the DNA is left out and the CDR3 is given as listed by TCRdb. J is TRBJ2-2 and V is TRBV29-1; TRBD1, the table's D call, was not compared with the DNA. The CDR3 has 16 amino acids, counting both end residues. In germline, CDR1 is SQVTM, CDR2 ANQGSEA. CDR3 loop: CSVEDDRGRTPGSCFF.

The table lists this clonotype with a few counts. CDR3 DNA sequence: TGCAGCGTTGAAAAACTGTTTTTT. The encoded protein is CSVEKLFF. The V call is TRBV29-1, the J call TRBJ1-4; unclear D gene. Per germline, CDR1 SQVTM and CDR2 ANQGSEA. The CDR3 is 8 residues long. The V end lost 2 bases, the J end lost 11 bases, and 0 bases lay between the germline ends. Full variable domain (remainder filled in from reference TRBV29-1 and TRBJ1-4): SAVISQKPSRDICQRGTSLTIQCQVDSQVTMMFWYRQQPGQSLTLIATANQGSEATYESGFVIDKFPISRPNLTFSTLTVSNMSPEDSSIYLCSVEKLFFGSGTQLSVL.

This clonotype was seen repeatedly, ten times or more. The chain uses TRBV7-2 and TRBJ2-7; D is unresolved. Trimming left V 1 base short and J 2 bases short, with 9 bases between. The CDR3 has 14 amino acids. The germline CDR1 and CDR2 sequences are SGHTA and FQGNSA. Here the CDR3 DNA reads TGTGCCAGCAGCTTAGGCAGGATGACCTACGAGCAGTACTTC. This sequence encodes CASSLGRMTYEQYF.

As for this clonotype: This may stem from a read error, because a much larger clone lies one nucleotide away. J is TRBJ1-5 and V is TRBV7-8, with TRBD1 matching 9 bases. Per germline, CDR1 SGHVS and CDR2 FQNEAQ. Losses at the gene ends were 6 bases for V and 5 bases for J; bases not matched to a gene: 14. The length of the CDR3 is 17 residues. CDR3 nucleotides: TGTGCCAGCAGATTCCCGAAAACAGGGGGCGGCGATCAGCCCCAGCATTTT. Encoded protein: CASRFPKTGGGDQPQHF.

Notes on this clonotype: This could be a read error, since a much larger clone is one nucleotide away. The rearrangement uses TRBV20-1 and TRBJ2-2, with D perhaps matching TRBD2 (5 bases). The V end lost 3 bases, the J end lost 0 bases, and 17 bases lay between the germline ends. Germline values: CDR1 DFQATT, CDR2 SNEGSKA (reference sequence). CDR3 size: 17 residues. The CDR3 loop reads CSASVAGANSNTGELFF. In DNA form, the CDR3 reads TGCAGTGCTAGCGTGGCGGGCGCAAATTCGAACACCGGGGAGCTGTTTTTT.

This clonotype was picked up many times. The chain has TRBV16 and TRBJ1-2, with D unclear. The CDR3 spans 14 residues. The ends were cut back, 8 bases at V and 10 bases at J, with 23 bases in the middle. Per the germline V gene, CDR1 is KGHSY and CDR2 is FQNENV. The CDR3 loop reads CASAVFARSSPYTF. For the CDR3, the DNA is TGTGCCAGCGCGGTTTTCGCCCGTTCCAGCCCCTACACCTTC.